These 13 T cell receptor beta chains share one sample of origin, sequenced in a study of spatial heterogeneity in lung cancer. One entry per CDR3 protein, called by TCRdb with MiXCR from the 5' RACE reads. The sample carries about 5,100 distinct CDR3 sequences, almost 6.5% recorded once. Described time point: sample taken at primary tumor resection. Their antigen targets remain unknown. Notes on the study in general: One measure, the expanded intratumoral alpha and beta TCR count, tracked tumor mutation counts.

The sequencing used lung tumor tissue, collected at surgery. Receptors were obtained from a female donor with early-stage non-small cell lung cancer.

This clonotype was counted many times. This beta chain appears as a stray read in a library generated for alpha chains; its size is not informative. V is TRBV7-2 and J is TRBJ2-5; D gene uncertain. Trimming pared 5 bases from V and 4 bases from J, leaving 14 bases between. The germline gives CDR1 SGHTA, CDR2 FQGNSA. The CDR3 length is 14 residues. This CDR3 reads CASSRVAAGETQYF. For the CDR3, the DNA is TGTGCCAGCAGCCGCGTCGCAGCCGGAGAGACCCAGTACTTC.

This clonotype has at least ten counts. A library made for alpha chains picked up this beta chain off target, so its size means little. The V and J genes are TRBV7-2 and TRBJ2-2, with 8 bases fitting TRBD1. This CDR3 comprises 14 residues. The V gene's germline CDR1 is SGHTA and CDR2 FQGNSA. V was clipped by 4 bases and J by 5 bases; unmatched bases: 3. The CDR3 reads CASSSRQGTGELFF. The CDR3 region has the DNA TGTGCCAGCAGCTCTAGACAGGGGACCGGGGAGCTGTTTTTT. The whole variable domain, remainder taken from reference TRBV7-2 and TRBJ2-2, is GAGVSQSPSNKVTEKGKDVELRCDPISGHTALYWYRQSLGQGLEFLIYFQGNSAPDKSGLPSDRFSAERTGGSVSTLTIQRTQQEDSAVYLCASSSRQGTGELFFGEGSRLTVL.

By sample share, this clonotype is medium-sized. This beta chain is off target for a library built for alpha chains, so its abundance means little. The V call is TRBV10-3, the J call TRBJ2-2, with 11 bases aligning to TRBD2. Trimming cost V 0 bases and J 4 bases; bases outside gene matches: 13. The CDR3 extends over 20 amino acids. Germline CDR1 ENHRY, CDR2 SYGVKD. The CDR3 spells CAISESTPGTSGTITGELFF. The CDR3 DNA follows: TGTGCCATCAGTGAGTCGACACCCGGGACTAGCGGAACTATCACCGGGGAGCTGTTTTTT.

This clonotype is medium-sized in the sample. Little can be read into the size of this beta chain, an off-target read in a library designed for alpha chains. The rearrangement links TRBV19 to TRBJ2-3; 10 bases agree with TRBD2. Germline lookup yields CDR1 LNHDA and CDR2 SQIVND (reference sequence). This CDR3 is built from 14 residues. The V gene end was trimmed by 9 bases and the J gene end by 6 bases; junction bases not matched to a gene: 9. The CDR3, as DNA: TGTGCCAGCTCTAGCGGGGGCTCGGATGATACGCAGTATTTT. Residues: CASSSGGSDDTQYF.

By share of the sample, this clonotype is medium-sized (0.01 to 0.1%). This beta chain is an unintended read in a library built for alpha chains; its size means little. The chain joins TRBV12-3 or TRBV12-4 to TRBJ2-7; possible D gene TRBD1, 5 bases. Trimming pared 3 bases from V and 6 bases from J, leaving 6 bases between. There are 11 residues in the CDR3. CDR3 loop: CASSFGAEQYF. The CDR3 DNA is TGTGCCAGCAGTTTTGGGGCCGAGCAGTACTTC.

The sample holds many counts of this clonotype. This beta chain represents an off-target read in a library built for alpha chains; its size is of limited meaning. V and J are TRBV7-2 and TRBJ1-5; no definite D call. The V end was cut by 4 bases, the J end by 2 bases, with 12 bases between. The CDR3 runs to 15 residues. Looked up from germline, CDR1 is SGHTA and CDR2 is FQGNSA. CDR3 nucleotide sequence: TGTGCCAGCAGCTCCAAGGGTCAGGGCAATCAGCCCCAGCATTTT. The encoded protein is CASSSKGQGNQPQHF.

By its share, this clonotype is medium-sized. A library prepared for alpha chains yielded this beta chain as an off-target read; its size is of little meaning. The gene calls are TRBV28 and TRBJ2-3; D unclear. V shed 4 bases and J shed 0 bases, with 11 bases lying between them. Germline V gene data show CDR1 as MDHEN and CDR2 as SYDVKM. This CDR3 region has 15 residues. In DNA form, the CDR3 reads TGTGCCAGCAGTTCGCGGACGCCTAGCACAGATACGCAGTATTTT. Residues: CASSSRTPSTDTQYF.

This clonotype was picked up many times. The library was built for alpha chains, so this beta chain is an off-target read and its size means little. J is TRBJ2-1 and V is TRBV10-3; perhaps D is TRBD1 or TRBD2 (9 bases each). Per germline, CDR1 ENHRY and CDR2 SYGVKD. The CDR3 totals 22 residues. With 3 bases removed from V and 0 bases from J, the gap between germline ends came to 30 bases. The CDR3 region is CAISEDPGQGLAGVISYNEQFF. The CDR3 DNA is TGTGCCATCAGTGAAGACCCGGGACAGGGTTTAGCGGGAGTTATCTCCTACAATGAGCAGTTCTTC.

This clonotype has a count of ten or more. One end of the junction does not line up with germline, which may come from a read error. This beta chain slipped into a library made for alpha chains as a stray read, so its size is not meaningful. This rearrangement joins TRBV2 to TRBJ2-1, with 14 nucleotides matching TRBD2. Germline loops: CDR1 SNHLY, CDR2 FYNNEI. The CDR3 has 14 amino acids. The CDR3 bases are TGTGCCAGCAGGGATGGGACTAGCGGGGGCAGGCACATCTTC. Translated, it gives CASRDGTSGGRHIF.

In this sample, this clonotype is medium-sized (0.01 to 0.1%). In a library made to pick up alpha chains, this beta chain is a stray read with a size that means little. The chain joins TRBV28 to TRBJ2-5; perhaps TRBD1 as D (6 bases). Germline V CDR1 and CDR2: MDHEN, SYDVKM. The CDR3 contains 15 residues. V dropped 6 bases and J dropped 3 bases, with 17 bases sitting between them. The CDR3 nucleotides are TGTGCCAGCAGCCGTTCGAGACAGGAGAAAGAGACCCAGTACTTC. As protein: CASSRSRQEKETQYF.

Ten or more counts support this clonotype. This beta chain turned up in a library designed for alpha chains; as an off-target read, its abundance says little. The chain carries TRBV20-1 and TRBJ2-5; 11 bases agree with TRBD2. Germline trimming cut 3 bases from V and 3 bases from J; bases unmatched to any gene: 6. The CDR3 has 15 residues. Germline V gene lookup returns CDR1 DFQATT and CDR2 SNEGSKA (reference sequence). The CDR3 spells CSASTLAGGEETQYF. The CDR3 bases are TGCAGTGCTAGTACATTAGCGGGAGGGGAAGAGACCCAGTACTTC.

This clonotype has ten or more counts. Little can be read into the size of this beta chain, an off-target read in a library designed for alpha chains. V usage is TRBV5-5 and J usage is TRBJ1-4; the D gene is possibly TRBD1 (5 bases). CDR1 is SGHKS, CDR2 YYEKEE, per germline (reference sequence). This CDR3 region has 16 residues. The ends were cut back, 0 bases at V and 2 bases at J, with 11 bases in the middle. Here the CDR3 reads CASSLVISGTNEKLFF. The CDR3 DNA follows: TGTGCCAGCAGCTTGGTCATTTCAGGGACTAATGAAAAACTGTTTTTT.

Turning to this clonotype: The library was built for alpha chains, so this beta chain is an off-target read and its size means little. The rearrangement uses TRBV9 and TRBJ2-3; TRBD2 aligns across 7 bases. The V and J ends lost 3 bases and 6 bases, in that order; junction bases with no gene match: 10. CDR1 and CDR2 from the germline V gene are SGDLS and YYNGEE. The CDR3 contains 15 residues. CDR3 sequence reads: CASSGLTGGQDTQYF. In DNA, the CDR3 is TGTGCCAGCAGCGGGTTAACGGGGGGTCAGGATACGCAGTATTTT.